These 26 T cell receptor beta chains were sequenced from one sample in a study of control samples from healthy donors and cancer patients (dated by TCRdb to the early 2020s). The library was generated by the immunoSEQ multiplex PCR assay. Sourced from immuneACCESS, this table was stored by TCRdb with only in-frame sequences that have V and J called. A share of the clones is absent; for the studies checked, an unresolved V gene accounts for under half, and the remainder has no known explanation. The sample table lists roughly 130,000 clones, roughly 94% of them with a count of one. The biggest ten clones account for 13% to 15% of the sample. What was sequenced was PBMCs. The receptors come from a man aged 55 to 69 with colorectal cancer.

J is TRBJ2-7 and V is TRBV28; 8 bases align to TRBD1. The CDR3 extends over 15 amino acids. V lost 5 bases, J lost 2 bases, and 8 bases stayed unmatched. Germline lookup yields CDR1 MDHEN and CDR2 SYDVKM. CDR3 protein: CASSGGQGSAYEQYF. The CDR3 region has the DNA TGTGCCAGCAGTGGAGGACAGGGTTCAGCCTACGAGCAGTACTTC.

The rearrangement uses TRBV19 and TRBJ2-5; TRBD1 aligns across 8 bases. Germline-derived CDR1 and CDR2 are LNHDA and SQIVND (reference sequence). This CDR3 region has 14 residues. V was clipped by 5 bases and J by 5 bases; unmatched bases: 7. The CDR3 bases are TGTGCCAGTAGTCCCGGACAGGGATACGAGACCCAGTACTTC. It yields the protein CASSPGQGYETQYF.

The chain uses TRBV5-1 and TRBJ2-1, with 8 positions matching TRBD1. The V and J ends lost 4 bases and 6 bases, in that order; junction bases with no gene match: 9. Germline CDR1 SGHRS, CDR2 YFSETQ. The CDR3 spans 15 residues. CDR3 DNA: TGCGCCAGCAGCACCGGGACAGGATCATTCAATGAGCAGTTCTTC. The encoded protein is CASSTGTGSFNEQFF.

The V call is TRBV9, the J call TRBJ1-3; D call uncertain. This CDR3 has 16 residues. Germline-derived CDR1 and CDR2 are SGDLS and YYNGEE. The V end was cut by 0 bases, the J end by 0 bases, with 10 bases between. The CDR3 nucleotides read TGTGCCAGCAGCGTAGGGCAGGTCCGCTCTGGAAACACCATATATTTT. Protein product: CASSVGQVRSGNTIYF.

The CDR3 DNA sequence: TGTGCCAGCAGCTTAGGGCATCTGAACACTGAAGCTTTCTTT. Its translation: CASSLGHLNTEAFF. The chain uses TRBV7-9 and TRBJ1-1, with D hard to call. In germline, CDR1 is SEHNR, CDR2 FQNEAQ (reference sequence). Trimming took off 1 base at V and 0 bases at J, with 6 bases between the two ends. CDR3 length equals 14 residues.

This clone appeared once. The J gene is TRBJ2-7, the V gene TRBV10-3; 9 bases are a match to TRBD1. V shed 3 bases, J shed 4 bases, and the junction held 7 bases outside the gene matches. Looked up from germline, CDR1 is ENHRY and CDR2 is SYGVKD. The CDR3 is 15 amino acids. The CDR3 protein is CAISDSGTGLYEQYF. Here the CDR3 DNA reads TGTGCCATCAGTGATTCCGGGACAGGGCTGTACGAGCAGTACTTC.

CDR3 protein: CASSLDGQGGNQPQHF. CDR3 sequence (DNA): TGTGCCAGCAGCTTGGATGGACAGGGCGGCAATCAGCCCCAGCATTTT. This sequence joins TRBV5-4 and TRBJ1-5; 8 bases are shared with TRBD1. Trimming cost V 0 bases and J 2 bases; bases outside gene matches: 4. The CDR3 loop spans 16 amino acids. The germline V gene has CDR1 SGHNT and CDR2 YYREEE (reference sequence).

This rearrangement joins TRBV5-1 to TRBJ2-5, with TRBD2 matching 8 bases. CDR3 length: 15 amino acids. The V gene's germline CDR1 is SGHRS and CDR2 YFSETQ. The V gene end was trimmed by 1 base and the J gene end by 0 bases; junction bases not matched to a gene: 2. CDR3 coding DNA: TGCGCCAGCAGCTTGACTAGCGGCCACCAAGAGACCCAGTACTTC. It yields the protein CASSLTSGHQETQYF.

This sequence joins TRBV5-1 and TRBJ2-3; D not resolved. The CDR3 is made up of 12 amino acids. Trimming shortened V by 4 bases and J by 2 bases, and 5 bases separated the two germline ends. Germline V gives CDR1 SGHRS, CDR2 YFSETQ. This CDR3 is CASSGYTDTQYF. In DNA form, the CDR3 reads TGCGCCAGCAGCGGATACACAGATACGCAGTATTTT.

The rearrangement joins TRBV2 to TRBJ1-5; maybe TRBD1 (5 bases). The CDR3 runs 14 residues. Germline CDR1 and CDR2: SNHLY and FYNNEI. V was pared by 5 bases and J by 6 bases, with 14 bases between. The CDR3 region is CASSYPAGGQPQHF. As DNA, the CDR3 is TGTGCCAGCAGTTACCCCGCTGGGGGTCAGCCCCAGCATTTT.

This chain links TRBV6-5 with TRBJ1-6; 9 bases agree with TRBD1. Germline trimming cut 6 bases from V and 9 bases from J; bases unmatched to any gene: 6. Germline V gene data show CDR1 as MNHEY and CDR2 as SVGAGI. This CDR3 has 14 amino acids. Here the CDR3 DNA reads TGTGCCAGCAGGAAGGCGGGACAGGGTTCACCCCTCCACTTT. Amino acid sequence: CASRKAGQGSPLHF.

The chain links TRBV4-1 to TRBJ2-7, with 7 bases that match TRBD1. This CDR3 has 14 residues. J was trimmed by 5 bases and V by 3 bases; bases with no gene match: 7. CDR1 and CDR2 from the germline V gene are MGHRA and YSYEKL. CDR3: CASSHPDRDHEQYF. In DNA form, the CDR3 reads TGCGCCAGCAGCCATCCCGACAGGGACCACGAGCAGTACTTC.

The J gene is TRBJ2-1, the V gene TRBV5-1, with 9 bases matching TRBD2. Per germline, CDR1 SGHRS and CDR2 YFSETQ. Trimming at V came to 1 base and at J to 2 bases, leaving 10 bases not matched to a gene. CDR3 size: 18 residues. CDR3 loop: CASSLLGTSGFPYNEQFF. In DNA, the CDR3 is TGCGCCAGCAGCTTGTTGGGCACTAGCGGGTTCCCCTACAATGAGCAGTTCTTC.

The CDR3 region has the DNA TGTGCCAGCAGCTTGAACCCCTCTGGGGCCAACGTCCTGACTTTC. It encodes CASSLNPSGANVLTF. The J gene is TRBJ2-6, the V gene TRBV5-4, with D unresolved. The V end lost 1 base, the J end lost 0 bases, and 5 bases lay between the germline ends. This CDR3 spans 15 amino acids. Germline CDR1 and CDR2: SGHNT and YYREEE (reference sequence).

The J gene is TRBJ2-7, the V gene TRBV7-2; possibly TRBD2 for D (5 bases). The CDR3 contains 15 residues. The V gene lost 2 bases and the J gene lost 0 bases, with 11 bases spanning the gap. Germline V gene data show CDR1 as SGHTA and CDR2 as FQGNSA. The DNA for the CDR3 is TGTGCCAGCAGCTTAATGGGAGTTCCCTCCTACGAGCAGTACTTC. It encodes CASSLMGVPSYEQYF.

In DNA, the CDR3 is TGTGCCAGCAGCGTGAGCGGATCCTACAATGAGCAGTTCTTC. Protein sequence: CASSVSGSYNEQFF. The chain combines TRBV9 with TRBJ2-1; D is possibly TRBD2 (5 bases). Per the germline V gene, CDR1 is SGDLS and CDR2 is YYNGEE. The V end lost 2 bases, the J end lost 1 base, and 7 bases lay between the germline ends. This CDR3 contains 14 residues.

This clone showed up just once. The chain combines TRBV7-9 with TRBJ2-1, with 8 bases matching TRBD2. The CDR3 contains 16 residues. The ends lost 6 bases at V and 12 bases at J; junction bases unmatched: 19. Looked up from germline, CDR1 is SEHNR and CDR2 is FQNEAQ (reference sequence). CDR3 nucleotides: TGTGCCAGCAGTTCCCATGCCGGGACTAGATTCCGGCTGCAGTTCTTC. Translated: CASSSHAGTRFRLQFF.

The CDR3 DNA follows: TGTGCCACCAGCATACAGGGGGCGCAGACCGGGGAGCTGTTTTTT. Translating gives CATSIQGAQTGELFF. V usage is TRBV15 and J usage is TRBJ2-2, with TRBD1 matching 9 bases. Looked up from germline, CDR1 is LNHNV and CDR2 is YYDKDF (reference sequence). V dropped 4 bases and J dropped 5; count of bases not matched to a gene: 5. The CDR3 length is 15 residues.

The chain couples TRBV5-1 to TRBJ1-1, with D maybe TRBD1 (5 bases). Germline CDR1 is SGHRS and CDR2 is YFSETQ. Trimming cost V 1 base and J 1 base, with 11 bases left between them. This CDR3 is built from 15 residues. This CDR3 reads CASSLQGGTNTEAFF. CDR3 in DNA: TGCGCCAGCAGCTTGCAGGGAGGAACGAACACTGAAGCTTTCTTT.

The CDR3 here is CASSAISPNEKLFF. The DNA for the CDR3 is TGTGCCAGCAGCGCCATCTCTCCCAATGAAAAACTGTTTTTT. V and J are TRBV27 and TRBJ1-4; no reliable D call. The CDR3 contains 14 residues. Germline V gives CDR1 MNHEY, CDR2 SMNVEV (reference sequence). V lost 6 bases, J lost 5 bases, and 13 bases lay in between. Full variable domain (missing parts from reference TRBV27 and TRBJ1-4): EAQVTQNPRYLITVTGKKLTVTCSQNMNHEYMSWYRQDPGLGLRQIYYSMNVEVTDKGDVPEGYKVSRKEKRNFPLILESPSPNQTSLYFCASSAISPNEKLFFGSGTQLSVL.

The chain combines TRBV27 with TRBJ1-4; D gene unclear. V lost 6 bases and J lost 0, with 11 bases in between. Germline V gene data show CDR1 as MNHEY and CDR2 as SMNVEV (reference sequence). The CDR3 contains 15 residues. In DNA, the CDR3 is TGTGCCAGCAGGCCTCTCCCCACAACTAATGAAAAACTGTTTTTT. This sequence encodes CASRPLPTTNEKLFF.

V usage is TRBV12-3 or TRBV12-4 and J usage is TRBJ1-2, with TRBD1 as a possible D gene (5 bases). The V end lost 6 bases, the J end lost 3 bases, and 11 bases lay between the germline ends. The CDR3 covers 13 residues. DNA of the CDR3: TGTGCCAGCAGAGGGGAGGATGACTATGGCTACACCTTC. This translates into CASRGEDDYGYTF.

Concerning this clone: At one boundary the junction diverges from the germline segment, which might be a read error. CDR3 sequence: CASSPLRVTRSYNERFF. The CDR3 DNA follows: TGCGCCAGCAGCCCCCTACGGGTCACTCGATCCTACAATGAGCGGTTCTTC. The gene calls are TRBV4-1 and TRBJ2-1; no reliable D call. CDR1 is MGHRA, CDR2 YSYEKL, per germline. There are 17 residues in the CDR3.

The chain is built from TRBV9 and TRBJ2-1; 15 bases line up with TRBD2. The CDR3 spans 17 residues. Germline lookup yields CDR1 SGDLS and CDR2 YYNGEE. Trimming took 5 bases from V and 8 from J; bases not matched to a gene: 11. Here the CDR3 reads CASSGLAGGPGGHEQFF. As DNA, the CDR3 is TGTGCCAGCAGTGGACTAGCGGGGGGGCCGGGAGGACATGAGCAGTTCTTC. Using reference TRBV9 and TRBJ2-1 for the parts outside the CDR3, the full variable domain is DSGVTQTPKHLITATGQRVTLRCSPRSGDLSVYWYQQSLDQGLQFLIQYYNGEERAKGNILERFSAQQFPDLHSELNLSSLELGDSALYFCASSGLAGGPGGHEQFFGPGTRLTVL.

The V call is TRBV9, the J call TRBJ2-5; perhaps D is TRBD1 or TRBD2 (5 bases each). The V gene lost 0 bases and the J gene lost 5 bases, with 17 bases spanning the gap. There are 16 residues in the CDR3. Per the germline V gene, CDR1 is SGDLS and CDR2 is YYNGEE. CDR3 coding DNA: TGTGCCAGCAGCGTAGACCTTGTGGGGGTTACGGAGACCCAGTACTTC. This encodes CASSVDLVGVTETQYF.

This chain links TRBV13 with TRBJ1-4; perhaps TRBD1 as D (5 bases). CDR1 PRHDT and CDR2 FYEKMQ come from the germline V gene (reference sequence). The CDR3 length is 14 residues. Trimming removed 4 bases at V and 1 base at J, with 7 bases between. CDR3 in amino acids: CASSWGGTNEKLFF. The CDR3 DNA follows: TGTGCCAGCAGCTGGGGGGGAACTAATGAAAAACTGTTTTTT.